The T cell receptor beta chain described here comes from a study of T cells after yellow fever vaccination. Per germline, CDR1 LNHDA and CDR2 SQIVND (reference sequence). CDR3 length equals 13 residues. Of note for this clonotype: At one end the junction does not follow the germline gene, possibly because of a read error.

TCRdb redid the calling of the 5' RACE reads with MiXCR, one entry per CDR3 protein. The repertoire consists of more than 450,000 distinct CDR3 sequences, with 21% occurring once and the leading ten covering about 16%. This specimen was PBMCs, taken less than 25 days after the first yellow fever vaccination. The clonotype was recovered from a man between 18 and 29 years old who received the YFV17D yellow fever vaccine. The chain is built from TRBV19 and TRBJ2-5, with D tentatively TRBD1 (5 bases). DNA of the CDR3: TGTGCCAGTAGTATCGTCAGGGAAGATACCCAGTACTTC. As protein: CASSIVREDTQYF.